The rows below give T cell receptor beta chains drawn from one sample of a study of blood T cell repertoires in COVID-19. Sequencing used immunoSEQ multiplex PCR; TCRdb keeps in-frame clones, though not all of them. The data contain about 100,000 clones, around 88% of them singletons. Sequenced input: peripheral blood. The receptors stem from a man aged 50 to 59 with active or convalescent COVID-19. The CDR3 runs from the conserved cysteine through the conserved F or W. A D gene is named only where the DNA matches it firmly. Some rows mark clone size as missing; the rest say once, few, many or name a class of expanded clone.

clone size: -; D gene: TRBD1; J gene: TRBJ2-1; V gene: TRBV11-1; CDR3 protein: CASSLLGQDEQFF; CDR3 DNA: TGTGCCAGCAGCTTACTAGGACAGGATGAGCAGTTCTTC
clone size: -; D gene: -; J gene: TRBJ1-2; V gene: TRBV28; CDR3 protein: CASSSSVSNYGYTF; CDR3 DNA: TGTGCCAGCAGTTCGTCAGTGTCTAACTATGGCTACACCTTC
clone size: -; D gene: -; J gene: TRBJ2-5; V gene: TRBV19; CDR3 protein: CASTDRVGETQYF; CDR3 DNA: TGTGCCAGTACGGATCGGGTGGGAGAGACCCAGTACTTC
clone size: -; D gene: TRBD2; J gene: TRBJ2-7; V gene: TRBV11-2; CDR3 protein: CASRALAGALIGLFHEQYF; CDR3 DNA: TGTGCCAGCAGGGCACTAGCGGGAGCGCTAATTGGTCTTTTCCACGAGCAGTACTTC
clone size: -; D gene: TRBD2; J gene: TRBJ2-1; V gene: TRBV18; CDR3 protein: CASSPATSGRRDEQFF; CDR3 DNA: TGTGCCAGCTCACCTGCGACTAGCGGGCGGAGGGATGAGCAGTTCTTC
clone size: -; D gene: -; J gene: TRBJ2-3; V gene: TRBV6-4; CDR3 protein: CASSAGHPGDTQYF; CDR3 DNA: TGTGCCAGCAGTGCGGGCCACCCGGGGGATACGCAGTATTTT
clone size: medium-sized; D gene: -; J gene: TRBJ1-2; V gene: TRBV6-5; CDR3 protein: CASSSYKSDYGYTF; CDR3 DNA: TGTGCCAGCAGTTCGTACAAATCAGACTATGGCTACACCTTC
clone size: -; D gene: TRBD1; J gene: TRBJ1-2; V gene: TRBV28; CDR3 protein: CASRMGQWLANYGYTF; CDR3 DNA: TGTGCCAGCAGGATGGGACAGTGGCTAGCTAACTATGGCTACACCTTC
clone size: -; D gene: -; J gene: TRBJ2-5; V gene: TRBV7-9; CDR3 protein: CASSRIARGETQYF; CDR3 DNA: TGTGCCAGCAGCCGAATCGCACGGGGGGAGACCCAGTACTTC
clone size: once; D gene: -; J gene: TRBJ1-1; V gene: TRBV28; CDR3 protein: CASSSQNTEAFF; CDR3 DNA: TGTGCCAGCAGCTCACAAAACACTGAAGCTTTCTTT
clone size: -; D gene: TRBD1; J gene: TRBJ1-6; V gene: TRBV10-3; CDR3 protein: CAISTDRDALHF; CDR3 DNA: TGTGCCATCAGTACCGACAGGGATGCCCTCCACTTT
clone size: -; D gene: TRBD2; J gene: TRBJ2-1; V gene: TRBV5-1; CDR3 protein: CASSLGRLAGQDYNEQFF; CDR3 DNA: TGCGCCAGCAGCTTGGGTCGACTAGCGGGACAAGACTACAATGAGCAGTTCTTC
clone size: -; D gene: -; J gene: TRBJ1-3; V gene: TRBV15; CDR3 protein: CATSRELYSDTIYF; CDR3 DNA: TGTGCCACCAGCAGAGAACTGTATTCGGACACCATATATTTT
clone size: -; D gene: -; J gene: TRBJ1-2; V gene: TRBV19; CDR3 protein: CASSMVQGNYGYTF; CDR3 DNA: TGTGCCAGTAGTATGGTCCAGGGGAACTATGGCTACACCTTC